This T cell receptor beta chain appears in the sequencing data of a study of PD-1 blockade in mismatch repair-deficient tumors. Study summary: All were previously treated, progressing patients with 12 mismatch repair-deficient cancer types. General study points: After pembrolizumab, tumor-resident clones rose rapidly, then generally contracted before radiologic responses.

The V segment lost 4 bases and the J segment 6 bases; nucleotides outside the gene matches: 9. Germline loops: CDR1 SGHTA, CDR2 FQGNSA. The CDR3 extends over 16 amino acids. This clone was picked up one time. The antigen remains undetermined. Some clones are missing from TCRdb's copy, which holds only in-frame ones; the method was immunoSEQ multiplex PCR. The data contain about 79,000 clones, about 82% of them singletons. PCR or immunohistochemistry showed mismatch repair deficiency in every enrolled patient. The sequence was obtained from an adult with mismatch repair-deficient cancer. The chain couples TRBV7-2 to TRBJ2-1, with 10 positions matching TRBD2. Sequenced material: peripheral blood, taken 44 weeks after starting pembrolizumab. The CDR3 DNA is TGTGCCAGCAGCTCAGGTCCGGGACTAGCGCTCAATGAGCAGTTCTTC. Amino acids: CASSSGPGLALNEQFF.